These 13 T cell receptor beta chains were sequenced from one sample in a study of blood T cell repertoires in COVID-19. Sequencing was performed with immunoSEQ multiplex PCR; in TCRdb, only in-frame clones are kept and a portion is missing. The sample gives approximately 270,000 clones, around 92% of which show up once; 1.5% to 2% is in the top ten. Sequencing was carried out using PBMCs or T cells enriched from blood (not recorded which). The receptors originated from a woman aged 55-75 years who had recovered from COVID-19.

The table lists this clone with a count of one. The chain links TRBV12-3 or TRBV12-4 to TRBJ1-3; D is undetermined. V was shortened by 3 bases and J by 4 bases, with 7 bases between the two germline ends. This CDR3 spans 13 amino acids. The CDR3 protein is CASSLYRGNTIYF. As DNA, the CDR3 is TGTGCCAGCAGTTTGTACCGGGGAAACACCATATATTTT.

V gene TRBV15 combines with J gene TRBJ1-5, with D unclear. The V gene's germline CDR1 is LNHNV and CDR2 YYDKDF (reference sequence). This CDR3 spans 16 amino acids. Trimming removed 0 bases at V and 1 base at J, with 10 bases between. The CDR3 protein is CATSRDAGRSNQPQHF. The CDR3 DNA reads TGTGCCACCAGCAGAGATGCGGGCCGCAGCAATCAGCCCCAGCATTTT.

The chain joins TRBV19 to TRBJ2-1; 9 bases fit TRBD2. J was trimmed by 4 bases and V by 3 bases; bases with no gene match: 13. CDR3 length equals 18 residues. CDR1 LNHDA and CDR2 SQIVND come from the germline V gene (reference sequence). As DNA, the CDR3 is TGTGCCAGTAGTATCACTCGTATCCTAGCGGGACCATACAATGAGCAGTTCTTC. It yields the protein CASSITRILAGPYNEQFF.

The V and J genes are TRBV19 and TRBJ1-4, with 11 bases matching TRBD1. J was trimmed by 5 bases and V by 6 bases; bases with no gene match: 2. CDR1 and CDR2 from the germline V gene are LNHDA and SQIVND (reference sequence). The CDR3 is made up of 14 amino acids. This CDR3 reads CASSRTGGNEKLFF. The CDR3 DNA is TGTGCCAGTAGCCGGACAGGGGGCAATGAAAAACTGTTTTTT.

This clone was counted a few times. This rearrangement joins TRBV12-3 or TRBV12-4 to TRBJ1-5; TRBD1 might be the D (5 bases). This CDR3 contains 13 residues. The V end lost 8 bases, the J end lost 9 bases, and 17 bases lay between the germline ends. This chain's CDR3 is CASGAQGPSPQHF. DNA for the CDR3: TGTGCCAGCGGGGCCCAGGGCCCCTCGCCCCAGCATTTT.

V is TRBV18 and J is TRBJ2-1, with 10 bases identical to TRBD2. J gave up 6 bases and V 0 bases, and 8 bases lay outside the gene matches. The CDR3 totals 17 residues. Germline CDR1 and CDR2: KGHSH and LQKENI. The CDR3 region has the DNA TGTGCCAGCTCACCACCTCTGGGTAGCGGGGGGACCAATGAGCAGTTCTTC. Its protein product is CASSPPLGSGGTNEQFF.

CDR3 sequence (DNA): TGTGCCAGCATGCCAGCGACTGAAGCTTTCTTT. Protein product: CASMPATEAFF. The chain recombines TRBV2 with TRBJ1-1; unclear D gene. V dropped 7 bases and J dropped 5 bases, with 8 bases sitting between them. The germline V gene has CDR1 SNHLY and CDR2 FYNNEI. The CDR3 totals 11 residues. The full variable domain, in which reference TRBV2 and TRBJ1-1 provide the parts outside the CDR3, is EPEVTQTPSHQVTQMGQEVILRCVPISNHLYFYWYRQILGQKVEFLVSFYNNEISEKSEIFDDQFSVERPDGSNFTLKIRSTKLEDSAMYFCASMPATEAFFGQGTRLTVV.

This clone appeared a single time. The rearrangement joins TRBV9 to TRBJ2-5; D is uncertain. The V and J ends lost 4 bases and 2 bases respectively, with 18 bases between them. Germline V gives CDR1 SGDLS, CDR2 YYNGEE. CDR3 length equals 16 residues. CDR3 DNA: TGTGCCAGCAGCTCCTCCGGCAGGTCAACGCAAGAGACCCAGTACTTC. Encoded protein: CASSSSGRSTQETQYF. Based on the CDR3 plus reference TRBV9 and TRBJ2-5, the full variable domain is DSGVTQTPKHLITATGQRVTLRCSPRSGDLSVYWYQQSLDQGLQFLIQYYNGEERAKGNILERFSAQQFPDLHSELNLSSLELGDSALYFCASSSSGRSTQETQYFGPGTRLLVL.

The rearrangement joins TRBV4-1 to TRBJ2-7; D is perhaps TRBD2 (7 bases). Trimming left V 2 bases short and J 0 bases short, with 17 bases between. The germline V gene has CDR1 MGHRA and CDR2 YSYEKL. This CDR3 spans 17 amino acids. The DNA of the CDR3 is TGCGCCAGCAGCCAACTGACGGGGGGCGAGAGCTCCTACGAGCAGTACTTC. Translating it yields CASSQLTGGESSYEQYF.

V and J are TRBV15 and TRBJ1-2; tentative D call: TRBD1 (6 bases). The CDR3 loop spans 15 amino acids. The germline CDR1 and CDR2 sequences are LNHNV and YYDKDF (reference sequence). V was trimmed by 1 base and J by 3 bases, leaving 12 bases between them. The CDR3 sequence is CATSRVGGGYYGYTF. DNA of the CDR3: TGTGCCACCAGCAGAGTTGGGGGGGGCTACTATGGCTACACCTTC.

The CDR3 DNA reads TGTGCCAGCTCACTATTTTCGGGAGACCAAGATACGCAGTATTTT. It yields the protein CASSLFSGDQDTQYF. The chain uses TRBV18 and TRBJ2-3, with a tentative D call TRBD2 (6 bases). This CDR3 contains 15 residues. V lost 4 bases, J lost 5 bases, and 16 bases lay in between. The germline gives CDR1 KGHSH, CDR2 LQKENI.

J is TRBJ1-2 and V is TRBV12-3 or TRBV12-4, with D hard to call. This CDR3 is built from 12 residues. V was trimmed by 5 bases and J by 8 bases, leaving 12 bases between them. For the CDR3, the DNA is TGTGCCAGCAGTCTAACAGTTAGGGGCTACACCTTC. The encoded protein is CASSLTVRGYTF.

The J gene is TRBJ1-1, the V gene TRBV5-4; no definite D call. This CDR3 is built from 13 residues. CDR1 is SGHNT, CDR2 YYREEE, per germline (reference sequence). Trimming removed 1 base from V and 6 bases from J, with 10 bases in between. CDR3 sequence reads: CASSLPTPSEAFF. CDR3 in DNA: TGTGCCAGCAGCTTGCCGACACCATCTGAAGCTTTCTTT.